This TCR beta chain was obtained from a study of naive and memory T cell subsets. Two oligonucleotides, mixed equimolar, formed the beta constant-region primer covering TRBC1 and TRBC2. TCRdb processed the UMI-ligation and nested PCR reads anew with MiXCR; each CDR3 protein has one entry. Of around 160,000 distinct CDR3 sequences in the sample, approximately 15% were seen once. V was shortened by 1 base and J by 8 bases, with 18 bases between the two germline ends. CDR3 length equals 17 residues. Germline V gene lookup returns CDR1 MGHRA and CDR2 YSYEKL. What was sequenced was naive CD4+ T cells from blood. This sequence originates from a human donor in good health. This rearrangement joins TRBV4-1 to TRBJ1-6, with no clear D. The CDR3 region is CASSQGMARRVDSPLHF. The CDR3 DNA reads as TGCGCCAGCAGCCAAGGTATGGCCCGAAGGGTCGATTCACCCCTCCACTTT.